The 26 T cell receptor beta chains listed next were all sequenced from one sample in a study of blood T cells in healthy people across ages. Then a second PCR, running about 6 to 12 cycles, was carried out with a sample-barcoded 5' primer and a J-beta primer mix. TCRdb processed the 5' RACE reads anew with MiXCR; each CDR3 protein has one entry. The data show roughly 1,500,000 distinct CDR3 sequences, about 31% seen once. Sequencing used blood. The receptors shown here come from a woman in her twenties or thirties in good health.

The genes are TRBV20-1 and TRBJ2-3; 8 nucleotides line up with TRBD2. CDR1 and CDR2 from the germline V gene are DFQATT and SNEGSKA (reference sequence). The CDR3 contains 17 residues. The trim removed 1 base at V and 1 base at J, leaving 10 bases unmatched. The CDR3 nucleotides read TGCAGTGCTAGAGCCACTTTTACTAGCGGAGGCACAGATACGCAGTATTTT. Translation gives CSARATFTSGGTDTQYF.

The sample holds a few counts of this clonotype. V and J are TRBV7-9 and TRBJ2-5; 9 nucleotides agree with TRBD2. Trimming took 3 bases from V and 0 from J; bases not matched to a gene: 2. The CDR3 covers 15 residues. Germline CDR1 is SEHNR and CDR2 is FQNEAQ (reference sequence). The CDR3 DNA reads TGTGCCAGCAGCTTTCCTAGCGGGGACCAAGAGACCCAGTACTTC. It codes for CASSFPSGDQETQYF.

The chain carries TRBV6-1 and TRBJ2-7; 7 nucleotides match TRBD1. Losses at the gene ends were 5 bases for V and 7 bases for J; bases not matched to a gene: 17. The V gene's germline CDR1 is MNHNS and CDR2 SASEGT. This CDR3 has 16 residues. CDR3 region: CASSRLTGTGLGEQYF. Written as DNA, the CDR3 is TGTGCCAGCAGTCGACTGACAGGGACCGGGTTGGGAGAGCAGTACTTC.

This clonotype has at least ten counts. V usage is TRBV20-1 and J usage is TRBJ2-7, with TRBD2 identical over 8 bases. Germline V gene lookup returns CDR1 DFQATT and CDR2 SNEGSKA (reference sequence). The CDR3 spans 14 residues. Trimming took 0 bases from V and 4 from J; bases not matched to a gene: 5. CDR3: CSARDFGTRYEQYF. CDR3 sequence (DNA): TGCAGTGCTAGAGATTTTGGGACTAGGTACGAGCAGTACTTC.

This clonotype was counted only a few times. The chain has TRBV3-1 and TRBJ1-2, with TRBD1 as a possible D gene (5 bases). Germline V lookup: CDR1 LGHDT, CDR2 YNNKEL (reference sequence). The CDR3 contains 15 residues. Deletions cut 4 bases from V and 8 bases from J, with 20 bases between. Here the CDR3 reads CASSRGFTGVSGYTF. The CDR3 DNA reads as TGTGCCAGCAGCCGGGGGTTTACCGGTGTCTCGGGCTACACCTTC.

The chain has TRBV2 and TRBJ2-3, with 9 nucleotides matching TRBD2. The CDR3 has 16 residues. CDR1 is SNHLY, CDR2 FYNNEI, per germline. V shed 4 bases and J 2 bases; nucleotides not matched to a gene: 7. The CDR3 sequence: CASSATSGLLTDTQYF. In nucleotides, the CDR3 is TGTGCCAGCAGTGCCACTAGCGGGTTGCTCACAGATACGCAGTATTTT. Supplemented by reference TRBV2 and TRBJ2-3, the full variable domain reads EPEVTQTPSHQVTQMGQEVILRCVPISNHLYFYWYRQILGQKVEFLVSFYNNEISEKSEIFDDQFSVERPDGSNFTLKIRSTKLEDSAMYFCASSATSGLLTDTQYFGPGTRLTVL.

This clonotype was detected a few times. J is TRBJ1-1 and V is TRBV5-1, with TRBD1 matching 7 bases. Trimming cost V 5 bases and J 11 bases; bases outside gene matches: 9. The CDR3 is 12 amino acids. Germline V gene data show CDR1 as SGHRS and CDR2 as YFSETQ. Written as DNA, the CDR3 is TGCGCCAGCAGACCGGTGCAGGGGGTCGCTTTCTTT. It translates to CASRPVQGVAFF. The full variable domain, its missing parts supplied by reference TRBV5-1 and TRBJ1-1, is KAGVTQTPRYLIKTRGQQVTLSCSPISGHRSVSWYQQTPGQGLQFLFEYFSETQRNKGNFPGRFSGRQFSNSRSEMNVSTLELGDSALYLCASRPVQGVAFFGQGTRLTVV.

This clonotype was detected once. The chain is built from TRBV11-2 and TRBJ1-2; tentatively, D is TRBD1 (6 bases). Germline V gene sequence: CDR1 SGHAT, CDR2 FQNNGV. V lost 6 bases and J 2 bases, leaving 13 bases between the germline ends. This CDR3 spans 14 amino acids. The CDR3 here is CASRRGAGNYGYTF. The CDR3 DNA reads TGTGCCAGCAGGCGGGGGGCGGGAAACTATGGCTACACCTTC.

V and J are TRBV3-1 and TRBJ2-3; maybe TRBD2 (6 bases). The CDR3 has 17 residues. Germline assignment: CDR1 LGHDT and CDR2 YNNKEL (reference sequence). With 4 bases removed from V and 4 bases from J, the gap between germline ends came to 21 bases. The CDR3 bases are TGTGCCAGCAGCCTGGGCGTTCTAGCGTTTAGCGCAGATACGCAGTATTTT. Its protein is CASSLGVLAFSADTQYF.

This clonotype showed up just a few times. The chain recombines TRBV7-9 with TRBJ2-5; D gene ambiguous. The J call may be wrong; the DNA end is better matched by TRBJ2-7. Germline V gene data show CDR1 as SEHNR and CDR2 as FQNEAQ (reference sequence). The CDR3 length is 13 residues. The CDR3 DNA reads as TGTGCCAGCACCAGGAATCGCCCTTACGAGCAGTACTTC. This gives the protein CASTRNRPYEQYF.

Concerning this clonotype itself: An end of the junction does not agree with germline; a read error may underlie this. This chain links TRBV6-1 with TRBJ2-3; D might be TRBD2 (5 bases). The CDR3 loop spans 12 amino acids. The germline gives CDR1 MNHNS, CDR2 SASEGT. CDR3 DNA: TGTGCCGGCAGTGAGGGAACAGATACGCAGTATTTT. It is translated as CAGSEGTDTQYF.

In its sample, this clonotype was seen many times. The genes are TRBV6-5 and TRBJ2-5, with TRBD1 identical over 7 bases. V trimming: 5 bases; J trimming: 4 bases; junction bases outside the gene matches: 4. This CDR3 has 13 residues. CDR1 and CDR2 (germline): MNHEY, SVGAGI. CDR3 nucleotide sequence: TGTGCCAGCAGTCCGACAGGGTTAGAGACCCAGTACTTC. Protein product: CASSPTGLETQYF.

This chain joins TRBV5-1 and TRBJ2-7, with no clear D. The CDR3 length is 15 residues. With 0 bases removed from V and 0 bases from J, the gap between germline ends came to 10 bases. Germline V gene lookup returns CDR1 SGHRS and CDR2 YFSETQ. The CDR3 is CASSLVSPSSYEQYF. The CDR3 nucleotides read TGCGCCAGCAGCTTGGTCAGTCCTAGCTCCTACGAGCAGTACTTC.

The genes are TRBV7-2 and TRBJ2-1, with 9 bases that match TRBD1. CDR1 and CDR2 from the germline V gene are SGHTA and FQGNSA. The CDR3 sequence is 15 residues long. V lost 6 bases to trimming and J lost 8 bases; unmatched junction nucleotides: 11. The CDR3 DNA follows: TGTGCCAGCAGGACCGGGACAGGGATTAAGGATGAGCAGTTCTTC. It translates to CASRTGTGIKDEQFF.

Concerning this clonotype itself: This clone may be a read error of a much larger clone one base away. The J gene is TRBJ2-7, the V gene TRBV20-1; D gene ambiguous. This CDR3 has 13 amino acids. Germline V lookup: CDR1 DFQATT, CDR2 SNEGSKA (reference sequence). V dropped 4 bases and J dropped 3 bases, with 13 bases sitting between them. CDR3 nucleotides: TGCAGTGCTAAGCCTCGAGTCGGCTACGAGCAGTACTTC. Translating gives CSAKPRVGYEQYF.

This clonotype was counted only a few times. The chain's CDR3 is CASSLAEASGDTGELFF. CDR3 DNA sequence: TGCGCCAGCAGCTTGGCCGAGGCTAGCGGGGACACCGGGGAGCTGTTTTTT. The gene calls are TRBV5-1 and TRBJ2-2, with 9 bases lining up with TRBD2. Germline trimming cut 0 bases from V and 3 bases from J; bases unmatched to any gene: 6. The CDR3 is 17 amino acids. The germline V gene encodes CDR1 SGHRS and CDR2 YFSETQ.

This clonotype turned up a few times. The CDR3 here is CASSLPPRGTVTDTQYF. For the CDR3, the DNA is TGTGCCAGCAGTCTCCCCCCCCGAGGGACTGTAACAGATACGCAGTATTTT. The V and J genes are TRBV27 and TRBJ2-3; D might be TRBD2 (6 bases). The CDR3 has 17 amino acids. The V end lost 5 bases, the J end lost 3 bases, and 21 bases lay between the germline ends. Germline V CDR1 and CDR2: MNHEY, SMNVEV (reference sequence).

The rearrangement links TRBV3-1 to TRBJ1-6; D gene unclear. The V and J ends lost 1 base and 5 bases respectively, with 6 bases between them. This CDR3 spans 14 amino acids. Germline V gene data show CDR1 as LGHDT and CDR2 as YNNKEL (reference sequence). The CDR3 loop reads CASSQGIHNSPLHF. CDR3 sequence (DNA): TGTGCCAGCAGCCAAGGAATCCATAATTCACCCCTCCACTTT.

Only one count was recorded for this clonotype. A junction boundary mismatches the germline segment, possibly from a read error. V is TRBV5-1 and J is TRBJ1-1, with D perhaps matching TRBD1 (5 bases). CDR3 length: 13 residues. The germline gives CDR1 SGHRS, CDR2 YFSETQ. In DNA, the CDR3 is TGCACCAGCAGCTTGGGACGCGGTTCTGAAGCTTTCTTT. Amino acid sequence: CTSSLGRGSEAFF.

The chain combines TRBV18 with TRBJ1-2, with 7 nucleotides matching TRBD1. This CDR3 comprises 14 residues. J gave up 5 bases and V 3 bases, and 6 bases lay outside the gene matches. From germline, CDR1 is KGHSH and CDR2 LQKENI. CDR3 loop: CASSPPDRKYGYTF. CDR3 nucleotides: TGTGCCAGCTCACCTCCGGACAGGAAATATGGCTACACCTTC.

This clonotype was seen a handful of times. The CDR3 here is CASSDPGGGLPDEQYF. CDR3 nucleotides: TGTGCCAGCAGCGACCCGGGAGGGGGGCTCCCCGACGAGCAGTACTTC. This sequence joins TRBV9 and TRBJ2-7, with 8 nucleotides matching TRBD2. Trimming took 3 bases from V and 5 from J; bases not matched to a gene: 13. Looked up from germline, CDR1 is SGDLS and CDR2 is YYNGEE. CDR3 length: 16 amino acids.

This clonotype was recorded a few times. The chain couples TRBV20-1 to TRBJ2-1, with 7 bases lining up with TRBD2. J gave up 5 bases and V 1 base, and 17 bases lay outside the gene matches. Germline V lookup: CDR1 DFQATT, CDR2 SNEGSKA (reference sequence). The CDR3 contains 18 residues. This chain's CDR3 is CSARVSYRSGKGDNEQFF. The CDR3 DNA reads TGCAGTGCTAGAGTATCGTATAGGAGCGGGAAGGGCGACAATGAGCAGTTCTTC.

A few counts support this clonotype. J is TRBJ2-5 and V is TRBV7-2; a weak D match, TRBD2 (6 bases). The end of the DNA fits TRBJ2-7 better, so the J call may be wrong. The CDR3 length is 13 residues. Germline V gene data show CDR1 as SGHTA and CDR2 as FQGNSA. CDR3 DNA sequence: TGTGCCAGCGGCGGGGTCTCGACGTACGAGCAGTACTTC. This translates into CASGGVSTYEQYF.

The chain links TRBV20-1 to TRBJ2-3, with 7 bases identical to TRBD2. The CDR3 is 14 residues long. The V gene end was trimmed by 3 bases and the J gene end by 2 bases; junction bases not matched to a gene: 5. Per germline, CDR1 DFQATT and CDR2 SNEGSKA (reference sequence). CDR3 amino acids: CSARAGDSTDTQYF. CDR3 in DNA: TGCAGTGCTAGGGCGGGGGACTCCACAGATACGCAGTATTTT.

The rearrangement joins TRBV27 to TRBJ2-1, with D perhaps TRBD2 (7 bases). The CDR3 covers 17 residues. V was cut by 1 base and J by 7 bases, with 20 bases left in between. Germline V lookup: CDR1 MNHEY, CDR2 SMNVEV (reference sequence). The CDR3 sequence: CASSLCLGGDCANEQFF. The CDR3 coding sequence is TGTGCCAGCAGTTTATGTTTAGGGGGGGACTGTGCGAATGAGCAGTTCTTC.

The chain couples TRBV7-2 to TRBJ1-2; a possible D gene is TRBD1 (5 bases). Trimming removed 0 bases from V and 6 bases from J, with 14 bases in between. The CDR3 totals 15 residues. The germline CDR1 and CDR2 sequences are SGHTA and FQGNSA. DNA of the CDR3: TGTGCCAGCAGCTTAGCCTACGGGACGGCTGATGGCTACACCTTC. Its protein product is CASSLAYGTADGYTF.